This TCR beta chain was identified during a study of T cells in Graves' hyperthyroidism and ophthalmopathy. CDR3 length equals 16 residues. Germline V gene lookup returns CDR1 MDHEN and CDR2 SYDVKM. V lost 5 bases, J lost 8 bases, and 21 bases lay in between. TCR beta CDR3 regions were amplified from RNA transcripts. Primed by the HTBI set, a first-round RT-PCR was run on the TCR CDR3. MiXCR, applied by TCRdb to the multiplex PCR reads, yields one record per CDR3 protein. The table has 500,000 or so distinct CDR3 sequences, roughly a sixth seen once; the top ten hold 15% to 20%. Study conclusions and caveats: A model of 13 V-J pairs discriminated ophthalmopathy from stable hyperthyroidism.

This clonotype was seen a few times. Its specificity is not known. The rearrangement uses TRBV28 and TRBJ1-4; a weak D match, TRBD1 (6 bases). This sequence was found in a young woman with Graves' ophthalmopathy. The sequenced material came from blood. The CDR3 spells CASSTEKTGVEEKLFF. The CDR3 DNA reads TGTGCCAGCAGTACCGAAAAGACAGGAGTTGAAGAAAAACTGTTTTTT.